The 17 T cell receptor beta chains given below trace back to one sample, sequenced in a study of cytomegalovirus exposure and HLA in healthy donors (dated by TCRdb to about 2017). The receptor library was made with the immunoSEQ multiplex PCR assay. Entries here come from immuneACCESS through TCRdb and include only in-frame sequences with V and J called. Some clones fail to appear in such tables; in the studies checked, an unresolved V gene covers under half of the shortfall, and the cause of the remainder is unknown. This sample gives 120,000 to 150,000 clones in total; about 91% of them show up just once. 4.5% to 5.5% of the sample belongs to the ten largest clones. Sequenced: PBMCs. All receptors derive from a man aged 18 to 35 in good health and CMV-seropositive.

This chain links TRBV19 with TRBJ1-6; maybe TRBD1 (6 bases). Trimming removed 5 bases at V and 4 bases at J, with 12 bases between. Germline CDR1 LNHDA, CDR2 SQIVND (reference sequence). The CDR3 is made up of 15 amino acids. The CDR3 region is CASSPGTGYNSPLHF. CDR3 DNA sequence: TGTGCCAGTAGTCCTGGAACAGGGTATAATTCACCCCTCCACTTT.

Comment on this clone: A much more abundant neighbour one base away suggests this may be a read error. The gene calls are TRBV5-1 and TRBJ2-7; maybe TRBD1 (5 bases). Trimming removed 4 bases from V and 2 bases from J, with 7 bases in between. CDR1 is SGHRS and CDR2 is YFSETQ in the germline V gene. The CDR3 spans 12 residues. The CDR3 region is CASSLDTYEQYF. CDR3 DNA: TGCGCCAGCAGCCTGGACACCTACGAGCAGTACTTC.

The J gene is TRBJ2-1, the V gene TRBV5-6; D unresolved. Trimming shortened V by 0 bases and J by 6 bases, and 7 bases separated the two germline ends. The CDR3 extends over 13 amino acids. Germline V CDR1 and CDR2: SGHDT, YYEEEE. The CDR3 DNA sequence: TGTGCCAGCAGCTTGGCCCTCAGCAATGAGCAGTTCTTC. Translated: CASSLALSNEQFF.

For the CDR3, the DNA is TGTGCCATCAGTGAGTCTGGGGGCCCTGAAGCTTTCTTT. Translation gives CAISESGGPEAFF. The V call is TRBV10-3, the J call TRBJ1-1; weak D call: TRBD1 (6 bases). This CDR3 comprises 13 residues. Germline CDR1 is ENHRY and CDR2 is SYGVKD. Deletions cut 0 bases from V and 6 bases from J, with 8 bases between.

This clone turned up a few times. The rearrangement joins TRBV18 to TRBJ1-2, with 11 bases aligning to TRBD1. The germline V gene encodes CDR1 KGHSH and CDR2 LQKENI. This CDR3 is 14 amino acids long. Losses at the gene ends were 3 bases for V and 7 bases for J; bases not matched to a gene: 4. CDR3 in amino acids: CASSPGQGEGGYTF. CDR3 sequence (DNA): TGTGCCAGCTCACCGGGACAGGGGGAAGGTGGCTACACCTTC.

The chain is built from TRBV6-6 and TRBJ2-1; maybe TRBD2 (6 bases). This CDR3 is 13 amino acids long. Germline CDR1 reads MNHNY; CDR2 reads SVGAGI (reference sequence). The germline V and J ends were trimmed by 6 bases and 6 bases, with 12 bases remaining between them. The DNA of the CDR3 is TGTGCCAGCAGGGGAGTAGCGGTCAATGAGCAGTTCTTC. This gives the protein CASRGVAVNEQFF.

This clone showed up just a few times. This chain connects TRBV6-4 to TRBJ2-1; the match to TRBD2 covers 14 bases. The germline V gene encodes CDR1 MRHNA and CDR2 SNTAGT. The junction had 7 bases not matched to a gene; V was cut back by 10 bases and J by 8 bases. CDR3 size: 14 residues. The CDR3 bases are TGTGCCACCGGGACTAGCGGGAGTCATCATGAGCAGTTCTTC. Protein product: CATGTSGSHHEQFF.

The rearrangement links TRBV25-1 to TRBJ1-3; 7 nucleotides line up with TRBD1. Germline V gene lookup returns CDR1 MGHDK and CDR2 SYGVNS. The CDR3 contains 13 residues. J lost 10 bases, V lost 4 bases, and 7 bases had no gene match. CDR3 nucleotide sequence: TGTGCCAGCAGTGCCTCGACAGGGCGGACCATATATTTT. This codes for CASSASTGRTIYF. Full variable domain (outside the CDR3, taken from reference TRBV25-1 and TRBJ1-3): EADIYQTPRYLVIGTGKKITLECSQTMGHDKMYWYQQDPGMELHLIHYSYGVNSTEKGDLSSESTVSRIRTEHFPLTLESARPSHTSQYLCASSASTGRTIYFGEGSWLTVV.

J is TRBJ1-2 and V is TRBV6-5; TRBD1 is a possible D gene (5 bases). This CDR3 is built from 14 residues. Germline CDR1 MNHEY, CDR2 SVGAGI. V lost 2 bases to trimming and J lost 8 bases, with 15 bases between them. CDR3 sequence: CASSYRQGSGGYTF. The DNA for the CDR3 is TGTGCCAGCAGTTACAGGCAGGGATCTGGAGGCTACACCTTC.

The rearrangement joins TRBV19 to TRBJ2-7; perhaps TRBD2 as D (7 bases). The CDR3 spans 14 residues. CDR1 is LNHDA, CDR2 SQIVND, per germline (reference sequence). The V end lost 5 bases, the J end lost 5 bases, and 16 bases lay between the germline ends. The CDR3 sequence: CASSARGAVDEQYF. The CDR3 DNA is TGTGCCAGTAGTGCCCGGGGGGCCGTGGACGAGCAGTACTTC.

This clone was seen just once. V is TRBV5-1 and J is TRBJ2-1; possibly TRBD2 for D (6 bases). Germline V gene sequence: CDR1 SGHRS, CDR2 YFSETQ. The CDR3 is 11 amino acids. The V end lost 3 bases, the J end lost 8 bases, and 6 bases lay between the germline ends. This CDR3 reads CASSWRDEQFF. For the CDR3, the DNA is TGCGCCAGCAGCTGGAGGGATGAGCAGTTCTTC.

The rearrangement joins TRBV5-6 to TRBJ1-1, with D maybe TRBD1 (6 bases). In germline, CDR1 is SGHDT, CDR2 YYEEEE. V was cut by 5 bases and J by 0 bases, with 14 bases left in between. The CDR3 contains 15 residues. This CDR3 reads CASSFRTVMNTEAFF. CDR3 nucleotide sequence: TGTGCCAGCAGTTTTAGGACAGTGATGAACACTGAAGCTTTCTTT.

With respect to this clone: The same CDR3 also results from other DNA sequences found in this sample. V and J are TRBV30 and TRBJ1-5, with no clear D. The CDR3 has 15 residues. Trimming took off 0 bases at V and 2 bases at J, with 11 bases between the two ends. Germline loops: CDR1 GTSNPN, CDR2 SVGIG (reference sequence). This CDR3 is CAWSVRGGGNQPQHF. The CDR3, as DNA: TGTGCCTGGAGTGTACGGGGTGGAGGCAATCAGCCCCAGCATTTT. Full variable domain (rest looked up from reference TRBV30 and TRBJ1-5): SQTIHQWPATLVQPVGSPLSLECTVEGTSNPNLYWYRQAAGRGLQLLFYSVGIGQISSEVPQNLSASRPQDRQFILSSKKLLLSDSGFYLCAWSVRGGGNQPQHFGDGTRLSIL.

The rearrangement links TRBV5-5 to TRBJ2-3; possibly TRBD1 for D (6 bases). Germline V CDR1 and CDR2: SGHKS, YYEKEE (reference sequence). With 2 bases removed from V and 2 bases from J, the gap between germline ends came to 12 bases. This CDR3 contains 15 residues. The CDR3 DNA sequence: TGTGCCAGCAGCTTACAGGGAGAGATCACAGATACGCAGTATTTT. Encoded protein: CASSLQGEITDTQYF. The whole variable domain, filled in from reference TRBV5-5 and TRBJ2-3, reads DAGVTQSPTHLIKTRGQQVTLRCSPISGHKSVSWYQQVLGQGPQFIFQYYEKEERGRGNFPDRFSARQFPNYSSELNVNALLLGDSALYLCASSLQGEITDTQYFGPGTRLTVL.

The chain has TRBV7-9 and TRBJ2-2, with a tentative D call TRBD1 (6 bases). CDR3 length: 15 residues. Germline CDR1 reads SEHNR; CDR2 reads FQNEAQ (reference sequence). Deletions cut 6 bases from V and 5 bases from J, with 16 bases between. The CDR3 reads CASRGRDTATGELFF. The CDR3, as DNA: TGTGCCAGCAGAGGACGGGACACGGCTACCGGGGAGCTGTTTTTT. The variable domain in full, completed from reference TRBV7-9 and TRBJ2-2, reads DTGVSQNPRHKITKRGQNVTFRCDPISEHNRLYWYRQTLGQGPEFLTYFQNEAQLEKSRLLSDRFSAERPKGSFSTLEIQRTEQGDSAMYLCASRGRDTATGELFFGEGSRLTVL.

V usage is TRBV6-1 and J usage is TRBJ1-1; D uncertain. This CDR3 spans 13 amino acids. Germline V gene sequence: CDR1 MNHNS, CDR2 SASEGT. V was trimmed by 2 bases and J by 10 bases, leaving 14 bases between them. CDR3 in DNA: TGTGCCAGCAGTGAAACCACCCGGGTGCGAGCTTTCTTT. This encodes CASSETTRVRAFF.

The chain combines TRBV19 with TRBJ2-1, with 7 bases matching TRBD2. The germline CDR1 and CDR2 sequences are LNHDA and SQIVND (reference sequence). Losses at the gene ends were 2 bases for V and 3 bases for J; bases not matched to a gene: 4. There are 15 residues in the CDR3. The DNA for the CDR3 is TGTGCCAGTAGTATAAGTGGGGGGGACTACAATGAGCAGTTCTTC. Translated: CASSISGGDYNEQFF.